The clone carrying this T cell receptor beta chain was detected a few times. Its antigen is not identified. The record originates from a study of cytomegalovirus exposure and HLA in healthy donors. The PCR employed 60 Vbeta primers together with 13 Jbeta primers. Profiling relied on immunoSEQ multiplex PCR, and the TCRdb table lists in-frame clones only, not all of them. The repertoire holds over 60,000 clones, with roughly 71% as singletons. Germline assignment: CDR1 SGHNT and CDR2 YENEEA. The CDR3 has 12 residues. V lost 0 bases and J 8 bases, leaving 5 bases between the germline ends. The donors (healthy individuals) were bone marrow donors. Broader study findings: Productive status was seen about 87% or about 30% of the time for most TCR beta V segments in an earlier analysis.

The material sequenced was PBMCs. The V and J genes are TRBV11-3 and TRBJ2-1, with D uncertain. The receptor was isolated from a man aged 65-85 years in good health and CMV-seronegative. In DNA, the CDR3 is TGTGCCAGCAGCTTAGAGGGCTATGAGCAGTTCTTC. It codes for CASSLEGYEQFF. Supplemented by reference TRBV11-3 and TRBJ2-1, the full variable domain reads EAGVVQSPRYKIIEKKQPVAFWCNPISGHNTLYWYLQNLGQGPELLIRYENEEAVDDSQLPKDRFSAERLKGVDSTLKIQPAELGDSAVYLCASSLEGYEQFFGPGTRLTVL.